The 4 T cell receptor beta chains below come from one sample, sequenced in a study of long-term antiretroviral therapy in people with HIV. The run of the v3.0 immunoSEQ assay was at survey level. Sequencing was performed with immunoSEQ multiplex PCR; in TCRdb, only in-frame clones are kept and a portion is missing. The sample includes 20,000 to 25,000 clones, over 80% of them seen just once. The specimen was unsorted PBMCs, collected roughly 4 years after starting antiretroviral therapy. These receptors originate from a man aged 18 to 35 with HIV.

This chain links TRBV7-2 with TRBJ1-1; perhaps TRBD1 as D (5 bases). This CDR3 region has 9 residues. V was trimmed by 11 bases and J by 7 bases, leaving 8 bases between them. Looked up from germline, CDR1 is SGHTA and CDR2 is FQGNSA. This chain's CDR3 is CALGVEAFF. CDR3 bases: TGTGCCCTGGGGGTTGAAGCTTTCTTT. The full variable domain, in which reference TRBV7-2 and TRBJ1-1 provide the parts outside the CDR3, is GAGVSQSPSNKVTEKGKDVELRCDPISGHTALYWYRQSLGQGLEFLIYFQGNSAPDKSGLPSDRFSAERTGGSVSTLTIQRTQQEDSAVYLCALGVEAFFGQGTRLTVV.

V usage is TRBV28 and J usage is TRBJ2-7; 8 bases align to TRBD2. Germline V gene data show CDR1 as MDHEN and CDR2 as SYDVKM. Trimming at V came to 5 bases and at J to 2 bases, leaving 11 bases not matched to a gene. The CDR3 extends over 16 amino acids. The CDR3 sequence: CASSPRRGGPTYEQYF. The DNA for the CDR3 is TGTGCCAGCAGTCCCCGCCGGGGGGGGCCGACCTACGAGCAGTACTTC.

The chain carries TRBV6-1 and TRBJ1-5, with 11 bases fitting TRBD1. V dropped 2 bases and J dropped 0; count of bases not matched to a gene: 9. Germline assignment: CDR1 MNHNS and CDR2 SASEGT. This CDR3 has 19 residues. The chain's CDR3 is CASSENRDRGYYSNQPQHF. The CDR3 coding sequence is TGTGCCAGCAGTGAAAACCGGGACAGGGGGTACTATAGCAATCAGCCCCAGCATTTT.

The table lists this clone with a count of one. The chain recombines TRBV6-5 with TRBJ1-2, with D possibly being TRBD1 (5 bases). Trimming shortened V by 6 bases and J by 4 bases, and 12 bases separated the two germline ends. This CDR3 contains 13 residues. Germline V gene data show CDR1 as MNHEY and CDR2 as SVGAGI. The CDR3 region has the DNA TGTGCCAGCAGCGACCCTAGGGGCTATGGCTACACCTTC. Amino acids: CASSDPRGYGYTF.